This T cell receptor (beta chain) derives from a study of low-dose radiotherapy and immunotherapy resistance in tumors. Across the study: Patients' oral aspirin dose was 300 mg daily across four cycles from cycle 1 day 1.

This clonotype was seen many times. CDR1 is LNHDA, CDR2 SQIVND, per germline (reference sequence). This CDR3 is 13 amino acids long. V lost 5 bases, J lost 5 bases, and 5 bases stayed unmatched. TRAV- and TRBV-specific primers, spanning alpha and beta chains, primed first-strand cDNA. With a constant-region primer and a V-primer adapter, TCRs were subjected to around 20 PCR cycles of amplification. The mRNA that was isolated underwent amplification by in vitro transcription. One entry per CDR3 protein results from TCRdb running MiXCR on the reads. The sample shows tens of thousands of distinct CDR3 sequences, 20% of them seen only once. Time point specified: after trial treatment. Treatment indicated: LDRT plus nivolumab, ipilimumab, low-dose cyclophosphamide and aspirin (RACIN trial). The study gave donors nivolumab, ipilimumab, aspirin, low-dose cyclophosphamide and low-dose radiotherapy. Eligibility required advanced solid tumors lacking tumor-infiltrating lymphocytes.

The rearrangement joins TRBV19 to TRBJ1-1; 7 bases are a match to TRBD1. Sequencing used PBMCs, obtained after low-dose radiotherapy plus immunotherapy. The receptor's source is a female donor with ovarian cancer. The CDR3 bases are TGTGCCAGTAGTGGAATGACAGGGACTGAAGCTTTCTTT. Translating gives CASSGMTGTEAFF.